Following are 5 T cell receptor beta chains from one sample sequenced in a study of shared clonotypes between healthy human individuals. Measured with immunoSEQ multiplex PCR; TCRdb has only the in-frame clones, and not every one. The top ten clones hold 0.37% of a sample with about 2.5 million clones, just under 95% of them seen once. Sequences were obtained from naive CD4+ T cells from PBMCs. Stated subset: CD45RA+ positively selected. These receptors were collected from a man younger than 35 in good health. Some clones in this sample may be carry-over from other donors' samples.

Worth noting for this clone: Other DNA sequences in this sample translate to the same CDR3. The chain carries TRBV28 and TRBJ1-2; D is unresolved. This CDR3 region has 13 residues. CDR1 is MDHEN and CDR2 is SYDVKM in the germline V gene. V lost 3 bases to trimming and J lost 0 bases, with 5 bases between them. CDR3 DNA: TGTGCCAGCAGTTTGGTGGCTAACTATGGCTACACCTTC. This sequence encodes CASSLVANYGYTF.

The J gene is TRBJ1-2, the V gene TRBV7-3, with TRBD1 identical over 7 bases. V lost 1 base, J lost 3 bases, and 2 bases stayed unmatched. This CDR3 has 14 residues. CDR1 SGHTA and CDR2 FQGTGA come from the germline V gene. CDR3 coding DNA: TGTGCCAGCAGCTTAATAGGACAGGACTATGGCTACACCTTC. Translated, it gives CASSLIGQDYGYTF. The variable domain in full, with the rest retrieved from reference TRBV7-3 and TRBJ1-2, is GAGVSQTPSNKVTEKGKYVELRCDPISGHTALYWYRQSLGQGPEFLIYFQGTGAADDSGLPNDRFFAVRPEGSVSTLKIQRTERGDSAVYLCASSLIGQDYGYTFGSGTRLTVV.

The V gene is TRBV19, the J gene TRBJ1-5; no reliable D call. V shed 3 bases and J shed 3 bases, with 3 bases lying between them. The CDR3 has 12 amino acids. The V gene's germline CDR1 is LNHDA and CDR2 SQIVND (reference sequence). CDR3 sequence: CASSMANQPQHF. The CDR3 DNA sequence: TGTGCCAGTAGTATGGCCAATCAGCCCCAGCATTTT.

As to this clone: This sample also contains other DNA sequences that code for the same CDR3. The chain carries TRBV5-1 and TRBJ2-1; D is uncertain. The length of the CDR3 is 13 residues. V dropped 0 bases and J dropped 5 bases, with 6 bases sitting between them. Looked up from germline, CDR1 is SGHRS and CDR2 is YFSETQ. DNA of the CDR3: TGCGCCAGCAGCTTGGAACCGAACAATGAGCAGTTCTTC. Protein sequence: CASSLEPNNEQFF.

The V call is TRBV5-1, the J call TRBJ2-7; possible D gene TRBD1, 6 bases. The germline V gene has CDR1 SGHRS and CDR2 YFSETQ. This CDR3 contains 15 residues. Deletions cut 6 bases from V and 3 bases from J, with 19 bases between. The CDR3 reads CASTQLPGQNYEQYF. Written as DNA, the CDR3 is TGCGCCAGCACCCAACTCCCCGGACAGAACTACGAGCAGTACTTC.